The source of this TCR beta chain is a study of T cell repertoires in cytomegalovirus infection. Study background: Public TCR beta signatures were indicative of both CMV infection and a matching HLA type.

Germline CDR1 SGHTA, CDR2 FQGNSA. The CDR3 has 18 residues. J lost 3 bases, V lost 4 bases, and 17 bases had no gene match. TCRdb recomputed calls from the reads with MiXCR, one row per CDR3 protein. This sample has some 230,000 distinct CDR3 sequences; approximately 22% occur once, and the top ten carry about 20%. In its sample, this clonotype was seen many times. The genes are TRBV7-2 and TRBJ2-7; 8 nucleotides align to TRBD1. Material for sequencing was CD8+ T cells from PBMCs. This clonotype originated in a human donor in good health (CMV status not recorded). Some clones in this sample may be carry-over from other donors' samples. CDR3 nucleotides: TGTGCCAGCAGCTCAAGTCCGGGACAGGCAGGATCGGTCTACGAGCAGTACTTC. Translating gives CASSSSPGQAGSVYEQYF.